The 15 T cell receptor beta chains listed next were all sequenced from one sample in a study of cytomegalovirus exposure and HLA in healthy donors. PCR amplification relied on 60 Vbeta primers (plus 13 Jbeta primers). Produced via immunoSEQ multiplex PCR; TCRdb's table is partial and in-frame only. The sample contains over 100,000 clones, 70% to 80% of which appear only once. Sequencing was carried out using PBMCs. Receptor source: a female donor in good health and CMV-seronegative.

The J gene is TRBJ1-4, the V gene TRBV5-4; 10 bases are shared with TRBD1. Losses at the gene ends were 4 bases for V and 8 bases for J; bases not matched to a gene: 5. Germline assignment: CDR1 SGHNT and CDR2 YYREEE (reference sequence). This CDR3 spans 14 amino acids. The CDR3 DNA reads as TGTGCCAGCAGCCCGGACAGGGGGGGCGAAAAACTGTTTTTT. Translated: CASSPDRGGEKLFF.

The CDR3 spells CASSPQGGGYTF. CDR3 bases: TGTGCCAGTAGTCCTCAGGGTGGCGGCTACACCTTC. The V and J genes are TRBV19 and TRBJ1-2; D may be TRBD1 (5 bases). This CDR3 is 12 amino acids long. The V end was cut by 5 bases, the J end by 8 bases, with 12 bases between. CDR1 and CDR2 (germline): LNHDA, SQIVND (reference sequence).

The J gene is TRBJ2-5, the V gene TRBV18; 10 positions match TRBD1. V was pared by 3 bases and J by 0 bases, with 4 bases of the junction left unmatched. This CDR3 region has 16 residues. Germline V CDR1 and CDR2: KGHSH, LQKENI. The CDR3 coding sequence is TGTGCCAGCTCACCGCCGGGACAGGGGTACCAAGAGACCCAGTACTTC. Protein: CASSPPGQGYQETQYF. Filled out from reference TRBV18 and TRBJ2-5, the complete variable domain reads NAGVMQNPRHLVRRRGQEARLRCSPMKGHSHVYWYRQLPEEGLKFMVYLQKENIIDESGMPKERFSAEFPKEGPSILRIQQVVRGDSAAYFCASSPPGQGYQETQYFGPGTRLLVL.

This CDR3 is CASRKLSGQTNTGELFF. DNA of the CDR3: TGTGCCAGCAGAAAACTCTCCGGACAGACGAACACCGGGGAGCTGTTTTTT. The chain joins TRBV7-6 to TRBJ2-2; tentative D call: TRBD1 (6 bases). Germline V gene data show CDR1 as SGHVS and CDR2 as FNYEAQ. Trimming took 6 bases from V and 0 from J, leaving 17 bases between them. This CDR3 is built from 17 residues.

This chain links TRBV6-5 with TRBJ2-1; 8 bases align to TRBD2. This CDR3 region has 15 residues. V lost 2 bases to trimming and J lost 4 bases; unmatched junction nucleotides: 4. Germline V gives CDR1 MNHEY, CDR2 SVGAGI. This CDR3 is CASSYGRGEYNEQFF. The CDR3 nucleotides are TGTGCCAGCAGTTACGGGCGGGGGGAGTACAATGAGCAGTTCTTC.

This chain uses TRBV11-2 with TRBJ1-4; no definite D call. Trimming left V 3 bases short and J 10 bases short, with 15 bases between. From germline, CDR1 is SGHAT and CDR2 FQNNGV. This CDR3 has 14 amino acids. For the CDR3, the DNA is TGTGCCAGCAGCTTGATCCGGGATTTTCGAAAACTGTTTTTT. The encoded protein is CASSLIRDFRKLFF.

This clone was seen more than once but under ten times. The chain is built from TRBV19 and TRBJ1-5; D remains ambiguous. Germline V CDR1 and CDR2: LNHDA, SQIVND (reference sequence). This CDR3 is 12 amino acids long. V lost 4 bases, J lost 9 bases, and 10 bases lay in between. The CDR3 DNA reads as TGTGCCAGTAGTACCCGTCAGCGGCCCCAGCATTTT. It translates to CASSTRQRPQHF.

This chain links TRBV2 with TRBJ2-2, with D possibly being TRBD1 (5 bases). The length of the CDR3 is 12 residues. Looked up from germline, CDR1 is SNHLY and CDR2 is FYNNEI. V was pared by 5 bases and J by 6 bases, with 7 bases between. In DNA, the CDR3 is TGTGCCAGCAGTCTAGGGGCCGGGGAGCTGTTTTTT. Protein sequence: CASSLGAGELFF. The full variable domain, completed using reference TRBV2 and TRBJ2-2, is EPEVTQTPSHQVTQMGQEVILRCVPISNHLYFYWYRQILGQKVEFLVSFYNNEISEKSEIFDDQFSVERPDGSNFTLKIRSTKLEDSAMYFCASSLGAGELFFGEGSRLTVL.

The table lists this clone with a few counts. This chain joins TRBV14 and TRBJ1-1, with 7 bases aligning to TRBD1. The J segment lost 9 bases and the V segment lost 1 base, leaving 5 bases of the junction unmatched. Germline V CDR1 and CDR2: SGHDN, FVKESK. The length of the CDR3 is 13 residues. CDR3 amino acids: CASSQAGTVKAFF. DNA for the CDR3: TGTGCCAGCAGCCAAGCAGGGACAGTAAAAGCTTTCTTT.

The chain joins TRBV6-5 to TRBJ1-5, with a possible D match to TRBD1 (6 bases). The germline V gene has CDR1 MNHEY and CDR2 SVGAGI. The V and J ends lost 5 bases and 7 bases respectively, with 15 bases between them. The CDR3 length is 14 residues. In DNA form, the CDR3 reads TGTGCCAGCAGTCAATACACAGGGCGCCAGCCCCAGCATTTT. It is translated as CASSQYTGRQPQHF.

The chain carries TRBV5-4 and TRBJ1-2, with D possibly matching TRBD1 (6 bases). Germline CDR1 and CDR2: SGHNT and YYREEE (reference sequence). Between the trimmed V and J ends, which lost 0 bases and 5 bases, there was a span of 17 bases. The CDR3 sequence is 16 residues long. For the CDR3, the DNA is TGTGCCAGCAGCTTGGCCGAGGGACAAGCACTGTATGGCTACACCTTC. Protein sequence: CASSLAEGQALYGYTF.

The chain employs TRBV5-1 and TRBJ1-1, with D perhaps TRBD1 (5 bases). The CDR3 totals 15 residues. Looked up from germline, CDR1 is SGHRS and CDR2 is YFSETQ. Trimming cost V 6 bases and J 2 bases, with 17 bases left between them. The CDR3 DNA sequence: TGCGCCAGCACAGTATCGACAGAACCCAACACTGAAGCTTTCTTT. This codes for CASTVSTEPNTEAFF.

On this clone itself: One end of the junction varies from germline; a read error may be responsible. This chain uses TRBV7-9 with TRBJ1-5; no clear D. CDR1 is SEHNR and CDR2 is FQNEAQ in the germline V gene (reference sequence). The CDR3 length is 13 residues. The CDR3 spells CSSSLAPNQPQHF. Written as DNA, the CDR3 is TGTTCCAGCAGCTTAGCCCCAAATCAGCCCCAGCATTTT. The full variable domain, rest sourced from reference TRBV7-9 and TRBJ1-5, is DTGVSQNPRHKITKRGQNVTFRCDPISEHNRLYWYRQTLGQGPEFLTYFQNEAQLEKSRLLSDRFSAERPKGSFSTLEIQRTEQGDSAMYLCSSSLAPNQPQHFGDGTRLSIL.

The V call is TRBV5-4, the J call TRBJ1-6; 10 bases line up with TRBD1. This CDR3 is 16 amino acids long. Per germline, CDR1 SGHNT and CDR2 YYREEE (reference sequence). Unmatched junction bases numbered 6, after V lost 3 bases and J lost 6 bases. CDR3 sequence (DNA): TGTGCCAGCAGCTCCCGGGACAGGGGTTTTAATTCACCCCTCCACTTT. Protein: CASSSRDRGFNSPLHF.

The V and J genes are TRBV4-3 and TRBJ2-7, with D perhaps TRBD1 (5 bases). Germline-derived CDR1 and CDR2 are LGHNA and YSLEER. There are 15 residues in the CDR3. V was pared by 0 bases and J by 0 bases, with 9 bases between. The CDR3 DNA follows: TGCGCCAGCAGCCAAGAGGCAGGGATCTCCTACGAGCAGTACTTC. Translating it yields CASSQEAGISYEQYF.